This paragraph reports one TCR beta chain. The germline V gene has CDR1 SNHLY and CDR2 FYNNEI. The CDR3 length is 13 residues. V was shortened by 7 bases and J by 8 bases, with 12 bases between the two germline ends. These data belong to a study of blood T cell repertoires in COVID-19. On the study more broadly: Spain, Italy and the United States supplied samples that represented acute and convalescent COVID-19. Sample material is recorded as cDNA or gDNA derived from T cells, B-cell-depleted T cells, or PBMCs.

Cohort 3 recovered donors had two negative PCRs, clearance, or symptom resolution. In the authors' workflow: Cell counts per sample came from amplifying reference gene primers. Clones were sequenced by immunoSEQ multiplex PCR, and TCRdb holds only the in-frame ones, with some missing. That table is the source of V, J and clone size, and D and trimming were worked out from the DNA. This sample has 150,000 to 250,000 clones; 84% occur once, and the top ten carry around 7.5%. The source is a man between 35 and 55 years old who had recovered from COVID-19. The chain carries TRBV2 and TRBJ1-6; D not certain. Sequencing was carried out using PBMCs or T cells enriched from blood (not recorded which). The CDR3 DNA reads as TGTGCCAGCACCGAAAGGAGGGATTCACCCCTCCACTTT. It specifies CASTERRDSPLHF.